In its sample, the clone carrying this T cell receptor (beta chain) was seen many times. The method was immunoSEQ multiplex PCR; TCRdb's version includes in-frame clones alone and lacks a portion of them. The table includes some 330,000 clones, about four fifths detected once. This sample is drawn from a study of blood T cell repertoires in COVID-19. The CDR3 is 16 amino acids. V was pared by 0 bases and J by 7 bases, with 9 bases of the junction left unmatched. The germline V gene encodes CDR1 LGHNA and CDR2 YSLEER. Cohort assignment relied on participant-reported clinical history. Recovered status in Cohort 3 required two negative PCRs, clearance, or symptom resolution.

The sequencing sample was made of PBMCs or T cells enriched from blood (not recorded which). The clonotype originates from a woman in her 50s who had recovered from COVID-19. This chain joins TRBV4-3 and TRBJ2-5, with 9 bases that match TRBD2. This CDR3 reads CASSQDRLAGSVTQYF. As DNA, the CDR3 is TGCGCCAGCAGCCAAGATCGGCTAGCGGGATCCGTGACCCAGTACTTC.